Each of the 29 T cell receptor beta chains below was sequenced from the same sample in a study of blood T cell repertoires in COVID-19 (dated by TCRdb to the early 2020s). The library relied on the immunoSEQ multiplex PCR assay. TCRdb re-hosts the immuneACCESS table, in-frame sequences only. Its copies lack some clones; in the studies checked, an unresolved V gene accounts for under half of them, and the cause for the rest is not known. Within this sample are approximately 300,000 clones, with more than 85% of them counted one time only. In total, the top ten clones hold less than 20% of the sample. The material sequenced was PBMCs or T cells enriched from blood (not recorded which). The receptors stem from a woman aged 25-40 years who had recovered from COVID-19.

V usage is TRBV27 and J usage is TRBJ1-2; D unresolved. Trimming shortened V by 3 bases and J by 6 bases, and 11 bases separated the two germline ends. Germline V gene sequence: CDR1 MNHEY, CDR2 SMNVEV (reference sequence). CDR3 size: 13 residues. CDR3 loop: CASSFASTDGYTF. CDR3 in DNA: TGTGCCAGCAGTTTCGCCTCTACGGATGGCTACACCTTC.

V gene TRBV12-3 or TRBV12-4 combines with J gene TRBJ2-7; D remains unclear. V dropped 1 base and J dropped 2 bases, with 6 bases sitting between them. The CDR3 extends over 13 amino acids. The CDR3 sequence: CASSLGWPYEQYF. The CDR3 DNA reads TGTGCCAGCAGTTTAGGCTGGCCCTACGAGCAGTACTTC.

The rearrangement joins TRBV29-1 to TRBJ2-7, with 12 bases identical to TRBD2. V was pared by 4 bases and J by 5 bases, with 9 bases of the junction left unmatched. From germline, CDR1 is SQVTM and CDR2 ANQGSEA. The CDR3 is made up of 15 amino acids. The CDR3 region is CSVALRLAGENEQYF. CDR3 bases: TGCAGCGTTGCCCTGAGACTAGCGGGAGAGAACGAGCAGTACTTC.

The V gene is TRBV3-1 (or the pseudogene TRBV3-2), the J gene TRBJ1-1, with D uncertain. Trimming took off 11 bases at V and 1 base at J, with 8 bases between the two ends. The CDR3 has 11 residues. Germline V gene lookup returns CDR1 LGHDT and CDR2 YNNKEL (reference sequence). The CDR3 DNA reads TGTGCCGCCGGAGGGAACACTGAAGCTTTCTTT. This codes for CAAGGNTEAFF.

DNA of the CDR3: TGTGCCAGTAGTCCCCAGGGACGGACTAGCGGGATAACCGGGGAGCTGTTTTTT. Translating gives CASSPQGRTSGITGELFF. The J gene is TRBJ2-2, the V gene TRBV19, with 12 bases fitting TRBD2. The CDR3 loop spans 18 amino acids. Unmatched junction bases numbered 12, after V lost 5 bases and J lost 5 bases. CDR1 is LNHDA, CDR2 SQIVND, per germline (reference sequence).

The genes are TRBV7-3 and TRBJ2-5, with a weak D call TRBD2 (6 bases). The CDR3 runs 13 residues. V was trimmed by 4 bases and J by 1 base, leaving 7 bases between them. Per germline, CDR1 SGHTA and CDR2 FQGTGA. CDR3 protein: CASSSGLQETQYF. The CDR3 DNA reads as TGTGCCAGCAGCTCGGGACTCCAAGAGACCCAGTACTTC.

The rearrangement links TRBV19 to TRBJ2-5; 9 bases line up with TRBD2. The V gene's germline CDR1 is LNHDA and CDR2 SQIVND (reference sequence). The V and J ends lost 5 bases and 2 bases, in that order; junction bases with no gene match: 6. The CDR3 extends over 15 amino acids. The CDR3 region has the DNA TGTGCCAGTAGTCTGGCTAGCGGGGATCAAGAGACCCAGTACTTC. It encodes CASSLASGDQETQYF.

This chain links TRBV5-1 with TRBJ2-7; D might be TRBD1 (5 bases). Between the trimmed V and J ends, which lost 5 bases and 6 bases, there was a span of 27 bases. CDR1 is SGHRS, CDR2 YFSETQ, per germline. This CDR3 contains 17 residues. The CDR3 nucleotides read TGCGCCAGCAGACTTAGGGGAATAGAAGGGGTCCCCACCGAGCAGTACTTC. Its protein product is CASRLRGIEGVPTEQYF.

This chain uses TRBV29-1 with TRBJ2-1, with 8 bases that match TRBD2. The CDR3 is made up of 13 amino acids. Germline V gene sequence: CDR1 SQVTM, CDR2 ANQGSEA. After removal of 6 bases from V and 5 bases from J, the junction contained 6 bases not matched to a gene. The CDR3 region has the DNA TGCAGCGTGAAGCGGGGGTGGGACAATGAGCAGTTCTTC. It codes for CSVKRGWDNEQFF.

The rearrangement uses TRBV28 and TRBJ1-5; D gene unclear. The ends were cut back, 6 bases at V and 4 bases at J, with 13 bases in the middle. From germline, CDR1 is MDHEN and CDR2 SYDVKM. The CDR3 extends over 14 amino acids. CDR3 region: CASRRAARNQPQHF. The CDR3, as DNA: TGTGCCAGCAGGCGGGCCGCGCGGAATCAGCCCCAGCATTTT.

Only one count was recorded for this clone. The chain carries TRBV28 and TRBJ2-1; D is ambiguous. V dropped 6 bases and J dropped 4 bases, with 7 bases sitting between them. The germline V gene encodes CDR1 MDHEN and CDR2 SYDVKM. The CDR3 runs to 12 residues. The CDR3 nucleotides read TGTGCCAGCAGAGTTAGTTACAATGAGCAGTTCTTC. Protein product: CASRVSYNEQFF.

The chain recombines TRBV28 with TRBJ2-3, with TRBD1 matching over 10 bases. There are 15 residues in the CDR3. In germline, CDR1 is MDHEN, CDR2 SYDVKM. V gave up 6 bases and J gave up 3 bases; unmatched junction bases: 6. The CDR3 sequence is CASRSGQGGTDTQYF. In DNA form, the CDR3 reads TGTGCCAGCAGATCCGGACAGGGGGGGACAGATACGCAGTATTTT.

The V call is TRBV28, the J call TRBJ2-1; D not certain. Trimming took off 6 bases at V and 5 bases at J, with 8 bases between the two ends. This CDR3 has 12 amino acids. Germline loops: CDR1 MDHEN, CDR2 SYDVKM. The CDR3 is CASRRTDNEQFF. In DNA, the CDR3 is TGTGCCAGCAGGCGAACGGACAATGAGCAGTTCTTC.

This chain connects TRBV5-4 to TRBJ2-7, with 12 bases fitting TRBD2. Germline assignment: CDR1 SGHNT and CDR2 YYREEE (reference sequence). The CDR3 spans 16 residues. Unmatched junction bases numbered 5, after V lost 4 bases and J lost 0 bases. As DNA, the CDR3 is TGTGCCAGCAGCGGGCCGACTAGCGGGAGCTCCTACGAGCAGTACTTC. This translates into CASSGPTSGSSYEQYF.

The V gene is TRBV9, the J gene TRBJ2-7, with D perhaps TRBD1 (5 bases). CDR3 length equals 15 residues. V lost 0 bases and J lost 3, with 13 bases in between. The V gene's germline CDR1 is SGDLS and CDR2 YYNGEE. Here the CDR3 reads CASSVAAGLGYEQYF. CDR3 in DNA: TGTGCCAGCAGCGTAGCGGCAGGGCTCGGCTACGAGCAGTACTTC. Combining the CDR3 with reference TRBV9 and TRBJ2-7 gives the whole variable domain DSGVTQTPKHLITATGQRVTLRCSPRSGDLSVYWYQQSLDQGLQFLIQYYNGEERAKGNILERFSAQQFPDLHSELNLSSLELGDSALYFCASSVAAGLGYEQYFGPGTRLTVT.

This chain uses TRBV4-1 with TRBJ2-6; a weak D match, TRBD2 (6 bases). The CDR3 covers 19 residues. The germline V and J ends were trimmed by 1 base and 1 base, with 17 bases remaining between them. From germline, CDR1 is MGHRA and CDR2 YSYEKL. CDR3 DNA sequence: TGCGCCAGCAGCCAAGGGCCGACTAGATCAGCTTCTGGGGCCAACGTCCTGACTTTC. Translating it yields CASSQGPTRSASGANVLTF.

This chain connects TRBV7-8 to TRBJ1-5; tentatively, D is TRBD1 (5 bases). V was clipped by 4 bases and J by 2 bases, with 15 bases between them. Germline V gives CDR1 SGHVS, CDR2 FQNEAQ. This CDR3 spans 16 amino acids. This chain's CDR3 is CASSWGRGAGNQPQHF. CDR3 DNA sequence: TGTGCCAGCAGCTGGGGCCGCGGGGCCGGCAATCAGCCCCAGCATTTT.

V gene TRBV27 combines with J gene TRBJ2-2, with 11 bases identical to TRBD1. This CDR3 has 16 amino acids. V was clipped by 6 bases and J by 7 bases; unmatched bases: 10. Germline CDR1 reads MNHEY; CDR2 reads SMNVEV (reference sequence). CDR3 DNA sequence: TGTGCCAGCAGCAAGCCCCGGACAGGGGGCTTCGGGGAGCTGTTTTTT. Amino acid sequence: CASSKPRTGGFGELFF.

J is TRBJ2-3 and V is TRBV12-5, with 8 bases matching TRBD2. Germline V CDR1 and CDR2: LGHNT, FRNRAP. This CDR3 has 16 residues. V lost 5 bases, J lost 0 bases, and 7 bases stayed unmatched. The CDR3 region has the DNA TGTGCTAGTGGTATCGTGAGCGGGGGTAGCACAGATACGCAGTATTTT. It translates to CASGIVSGGSTDTQYF. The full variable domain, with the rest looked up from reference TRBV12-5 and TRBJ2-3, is DARVTQTPRHKVTEMGQEVTMRCQPILGHNTVFWYRQTMMQGLELLAYFRNRAPLDDSGMPKDRFSAEMPDATLATLKIQPSEPRDSAVYFCASGIVSGGSTDTQYFGPGTRLTVL.

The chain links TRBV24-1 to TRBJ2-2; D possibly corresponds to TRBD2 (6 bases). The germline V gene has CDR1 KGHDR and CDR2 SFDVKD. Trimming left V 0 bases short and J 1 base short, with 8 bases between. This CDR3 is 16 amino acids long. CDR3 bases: TGTGCCACCAGTGATTTGCGCGGGGAGAACACCGGGGAGCTGTTTTTT. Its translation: CATSDLRGENTGELFF.

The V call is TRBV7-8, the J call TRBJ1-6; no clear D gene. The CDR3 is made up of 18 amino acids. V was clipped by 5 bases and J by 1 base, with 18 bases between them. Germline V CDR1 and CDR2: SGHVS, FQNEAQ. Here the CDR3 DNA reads TGTGCCAGCAGCCTCTTGCGGGTTTCGGTTTCCTATAATTCACCCCTCCACTTT. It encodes CASSLLRVSVSYNSPLHF.

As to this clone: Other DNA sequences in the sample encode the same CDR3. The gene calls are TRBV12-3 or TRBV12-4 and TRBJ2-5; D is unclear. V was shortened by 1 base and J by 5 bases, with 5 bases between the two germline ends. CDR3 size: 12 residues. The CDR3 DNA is TGTGCCAGCAGTTTAGTCTCGGAGACCCAGTACTTC. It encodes CASSLVSETQYF.

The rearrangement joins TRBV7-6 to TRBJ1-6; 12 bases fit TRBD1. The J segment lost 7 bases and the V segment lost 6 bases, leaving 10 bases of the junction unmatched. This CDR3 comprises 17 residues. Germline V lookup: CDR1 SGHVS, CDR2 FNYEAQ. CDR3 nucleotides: TGTGCCAGCAGTTACTCCGGGACAGGGGGCCCGAATTCACCCCTCCACTTT. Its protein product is CASSYSGTGGPNSPLHF.

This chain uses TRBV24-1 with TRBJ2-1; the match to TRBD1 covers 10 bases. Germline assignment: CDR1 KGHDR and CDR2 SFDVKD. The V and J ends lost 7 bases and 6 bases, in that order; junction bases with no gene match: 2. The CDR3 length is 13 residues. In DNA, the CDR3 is TGTGCCACCAGGGGACAGGGGTTCAATGAGCAGTTCTTC. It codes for CATRGQGFNEQFF.

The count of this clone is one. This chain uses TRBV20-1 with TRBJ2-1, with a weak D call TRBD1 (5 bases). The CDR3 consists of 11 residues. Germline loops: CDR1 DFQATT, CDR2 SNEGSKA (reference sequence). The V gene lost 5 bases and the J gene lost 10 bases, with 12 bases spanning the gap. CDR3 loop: CSAESRGEQFF. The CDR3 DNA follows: TGCAGTGCTGAGAGTAGGGGCGAGCAGTTCTTC.

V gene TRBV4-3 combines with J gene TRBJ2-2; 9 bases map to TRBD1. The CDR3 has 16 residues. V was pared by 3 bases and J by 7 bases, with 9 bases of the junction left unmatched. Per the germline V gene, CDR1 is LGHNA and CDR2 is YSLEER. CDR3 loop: CASSQWDRAIGGELFF. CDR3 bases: TGCGCCAGCAGCCAGTGGGACAGGGCGATTGGCGGGGAGCTGTTTTTT.

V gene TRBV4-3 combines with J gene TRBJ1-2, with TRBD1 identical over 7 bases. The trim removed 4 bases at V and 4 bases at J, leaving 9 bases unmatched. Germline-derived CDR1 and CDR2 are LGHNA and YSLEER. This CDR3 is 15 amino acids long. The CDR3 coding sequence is TGCGCCAGCAGCCCCTCCTCGACAGGGATCTATGGCTACACCTTC. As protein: CASSPSSTGIYGYTF.

CDR3 bases: TGTGCCAGCAGCTTATTTGGAGAGCCCCAGCATTTT. Translated: CASSLFGEPQHF. This chain joins TRBV7-9 and TRBJ1-5, with D hard to call. This CDR3 has 12 amino acids. The V end was cut by 2 bases, the J end by 8 bases, with 7 bases between. CDR1 is SEHNR and CDR2 is FQNEAQ in the germline V gene (reference sequence).

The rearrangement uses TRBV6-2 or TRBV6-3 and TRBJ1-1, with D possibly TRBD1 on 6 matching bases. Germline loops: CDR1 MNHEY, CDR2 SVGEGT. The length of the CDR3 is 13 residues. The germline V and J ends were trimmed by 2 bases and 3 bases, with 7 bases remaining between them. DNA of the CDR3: TGTGCCAGCAGTTACGAGGGGGACACTGAAGCTTTCTTT. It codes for CASSYEGDTEAFF.